This entry features one TCR beta chain sequence. This sample was included in a study of blood T cell repertoires in COVID-19. Study summary: Whether acute or convalescent, the COVID-19 samples came from the United States, Italy and Spain.

The data were produced by immunoSEQ multiplex PCR, yet TCRdb's version contains in-frame clones alone and is incomplete. The sample shows 410,000 or so clones, 70% to 90% of them seen only once. Sequences were obtained from peripheral blood. This TCR was sampled from a woman aged 25 to 45 with active or convalescent COVID-19.

The CDR3 nucleotides are TGTGCCAGCGGGTCAGGGGGCGGTCCCGGGGAGCTGTTTTTT. This translates into CASGSGGGPGELFF. The chain recombines TRBV25-1 with TRBJ2-2; 8 bases match TRBD1. The V gene end was trimmed by 8 bases and the J gene end by 6 bases; junction bases not matched to a gene: 8. CDR3 length equals 14 residues. From germline, CDR1 is MGHDK and CDR2 SYGVNS.